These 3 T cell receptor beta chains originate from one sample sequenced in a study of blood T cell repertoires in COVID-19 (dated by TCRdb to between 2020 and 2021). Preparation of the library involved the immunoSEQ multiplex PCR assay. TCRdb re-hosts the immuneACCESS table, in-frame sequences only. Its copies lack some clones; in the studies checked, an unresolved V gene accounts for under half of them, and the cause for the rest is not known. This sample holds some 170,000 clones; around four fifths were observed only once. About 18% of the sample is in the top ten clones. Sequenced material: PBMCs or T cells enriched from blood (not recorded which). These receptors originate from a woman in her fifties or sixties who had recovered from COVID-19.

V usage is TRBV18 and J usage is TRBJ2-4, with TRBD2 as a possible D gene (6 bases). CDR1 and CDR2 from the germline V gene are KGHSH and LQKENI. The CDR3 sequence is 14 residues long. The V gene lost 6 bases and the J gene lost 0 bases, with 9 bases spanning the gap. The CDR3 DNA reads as TGTGCCAGCTCGGAGGGACTAGCCAAAAACATTCAGTACTTC. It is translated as CASSEGLAKNIQYF. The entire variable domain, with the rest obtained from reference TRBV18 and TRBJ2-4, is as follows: NAGVMQNPRHLVRRRGQEARLRCSPMKGHSHVYWYRQLPEEGLKFMVYLQKENIIDESGMPKERFSAEFPKEGPSILRIQQVVRGDSAAYFCASSEGLAKNIQYFGAGTRLSVL.

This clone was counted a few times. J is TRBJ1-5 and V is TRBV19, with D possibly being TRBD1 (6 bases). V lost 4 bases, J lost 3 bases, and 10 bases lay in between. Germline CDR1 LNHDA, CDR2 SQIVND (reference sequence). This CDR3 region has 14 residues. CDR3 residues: CASSRWDNNQPQHF. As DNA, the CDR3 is TGTGCCAGTAGTAGATGGGACAACAATCAGCCCCAGCATTTT.

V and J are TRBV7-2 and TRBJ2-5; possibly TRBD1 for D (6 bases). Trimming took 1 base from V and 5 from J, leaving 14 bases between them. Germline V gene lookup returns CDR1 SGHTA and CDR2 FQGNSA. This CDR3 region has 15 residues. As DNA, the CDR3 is TGTGCCAGCAGCTTAGAAGCCAGGGGTGGCGAGACCCAGTACTTC. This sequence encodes CASSLEARGGETQYF.